The 7 T cell receptor beta chains below come from one sample, sequenced in a study of cytomegalovirus exposure and HLA in healthy donors. Sequencing was performed with immunoSEQ multiplex PCR; in TCRdb, only in-frame clones are kept and a portion is missing. The sample contains 240,000 or so clones, 75% to 90% of which appear only once. Source material: PBMCs. The receptor source for this set is a woman between 25 and 40 years old in good health and CMV-seropositive.

The rearrangement joins TRBV11-3 to TRBJ1-1, with TRBD1 matching over 9 bases. Germline loops: CDR1 SGHNT, CDR2 YENEEA. The length of the CDR3 is 14 residues. J was trimmed by 10 bases and V by 5 bases; bases with no gene match: 11. DNA for the CDR3: TGTGCCAGCAGCCCCCGGACAGGGGCGATCGGAGCTTTCTTT. Protein: CASSPRTGAIGAFF.

V gene TRBV6-5 combines with J gene TRBJ1-5, with D possibly TRBD1 on 5 matching bases. The CDR3 contains 13 residues. The germline CDR1 and CDR2 sequences are MNHEY and SVGAGI. V was trimmed by 6 bases and J by 7 bases, leaving 13 bases between them. Here the CDR3 DNA reads TGTGCCAGCAGGAAACAGGTGGGACAGCCCCAGCATTTT. It codes for CASRKQVGQPQHF.

J is TRBJ1-3 and V is TRBV2, with D hard to call. Germline values: CDR1 SNHLY, CDR2 FYNNEI. Trimming removed 2 bases at V and 9 bases at J, with 17 bases between. The CDR3 covers 15 residues. The CDR3 here is CASSETNPMAGTIYF. CDR3 DNA sequence: TGTGCCAGCAGTGAAACAAACCCAATGGCTGGCACCATATATTTT. Using reference TRBV2 and TRBJ1-3 for the parts outside the CDR3, the full variable domain is EPEVTQTPSHQVTQMGQEVILRCVPISNHLYFYWYRQILGQKVEFLVSFYNNEISEKSEIFDDQFSVERPDGSNFTLKIRSTKLEDSAMYFCASSETNPMAGTIYFGEGSWLTVV.

The gene calls are TRBV9 and TRBJ1-2; D call uncertain. Germline V gene data show CDR1 as SGDLS and CDR2 as YYNGEE. This CDR3 has 13 amino acids. Between the trimmed V and J ends, which lost 7 bases and 3 bases, there was a span of 13 bases. CDR3 sequence reads: CASGDGEDYGYTF. The CDR3 DNA is TGTGCCAGCGGAGACGGTGAGGACTATGGCTACACCTTC.

The chain couples TRBV5-1 to TRBJ1-5; a possible D gene is TRBD1 (6 bases). The length of the CDR3 is 14 residues. The V gene lost 0 bases and the J gene lost 5 bases, with 9 bases spanning the gap. Germline CDR1 is SGHRS and CDR2 is YFSETQ. In DNA form, the CDR3 reads TGCGCCAGCAGCTTGGGGGGGGGCGATCAGCCCCAGCATTTT. Residues: CASSLGGGDQPQHF. The full variable domain, with the rest looked up from reference TRBV5-1 and TRBJ1-5, is KAGVTQTPRYLIKTRGQQVTLSCSPISGHRSVSWYQQTPGQGLQFLFEYFSETQRNKGNFPGRFSGRQFSNSRSEMNVSTLELGDSALYLCASSLGGGDQPQHFGDGTRLSIL.

V usage is TRBV19 and J usage is TRBJ2-4, with 11 positions matching TRBD2. CDR3 length: 18 residues. Germline V CDR1 and CDR2: LNHDA, SQIVND (reference sequence). V dropped 2 bases and J dropped 3; count of bases not matched to a gene: 9. The CDR3 loop reads CASSIRQDTSGGKNIQYF. CDR3 coding DNA: TGTGCCAGTAGTATAAGACAGGATACTAGCGGGGGCAAAAACATTCAGTACTTC. The full variable domain, its missing parts supplied by reference TRBV19 and TRBJ2-4, is DGGITQSPKYLFRKEGQNVTLSCEQNLNHDAMYWYRQDPGQGLRLIYYSQIVNDFQKGDIAEGYSVSREKKESFPLTVTSAQKNPTAFYLCASSIRQDTSGGKNIQYFGAGTRLSVL.

The J gene is TRBJ2-1, the V gene TRBV4-1; perhaps TRBD2 as D (5 bases). Germline values: CDR1 MGHRA, CDR2 YSYEKL. The CDR3 is 17 amino acids. With 1 base removed from V and 0 bases from J, the gap between germline ends came to 13 bases. CDR3 coding DNA: TGCGCCAGCAGCCAAGGCCTCTATGGGAGCTCCTACAATGAGCAGTTCTTC. Protein sequence: CASSQGLYGSSYNEQFF.